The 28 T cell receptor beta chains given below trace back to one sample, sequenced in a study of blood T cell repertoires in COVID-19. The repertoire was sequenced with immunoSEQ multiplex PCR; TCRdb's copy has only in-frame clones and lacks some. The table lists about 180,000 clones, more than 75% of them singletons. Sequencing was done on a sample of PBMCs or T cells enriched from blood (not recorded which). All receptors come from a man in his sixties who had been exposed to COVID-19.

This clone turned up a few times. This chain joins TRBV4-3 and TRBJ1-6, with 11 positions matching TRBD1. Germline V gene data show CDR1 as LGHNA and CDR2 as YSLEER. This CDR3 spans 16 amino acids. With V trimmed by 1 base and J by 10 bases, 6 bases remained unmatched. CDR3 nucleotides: TGCGCCAGCAGCCAAGGCTCGGGACAGGGGGGATCACCCCTCCACTTT. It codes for CASSQGSGQGGSPLHF.

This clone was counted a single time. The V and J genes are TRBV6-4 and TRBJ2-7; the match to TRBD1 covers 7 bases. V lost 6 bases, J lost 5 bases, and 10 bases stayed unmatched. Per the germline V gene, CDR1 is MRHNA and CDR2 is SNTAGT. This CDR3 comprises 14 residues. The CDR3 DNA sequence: TGTGCCAGCAGGGAAACGACAGGGAAGCACGAGCAGTACTTC. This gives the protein CASRETTGKHEQYF.

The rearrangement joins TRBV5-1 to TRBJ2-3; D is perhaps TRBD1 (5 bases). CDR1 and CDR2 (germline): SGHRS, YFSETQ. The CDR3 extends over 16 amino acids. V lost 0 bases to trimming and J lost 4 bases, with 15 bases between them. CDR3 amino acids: CASSLEAGQGADTQYF. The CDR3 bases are TGCGCCAGCAGCTTGGAGGCAGGCCAAGGGGCAGATACGCAGTATTTT.

CDR3 in amino acids: CASSGFYGYTF. For the CDR3, the DNA is TGTGCCAGCAGCGGCTTCTATGGCTACACCTTC. The chain carries TRBV11-3 and TRBJ1-2; D uncertain. The V and J ends lost 5 bases and 4 bases respectively, with 5 bases between them. The germline V gene encodes CDR1 SGHNT and CDR2 YENEEA. The CDR3 loop spans 11 amino acids.

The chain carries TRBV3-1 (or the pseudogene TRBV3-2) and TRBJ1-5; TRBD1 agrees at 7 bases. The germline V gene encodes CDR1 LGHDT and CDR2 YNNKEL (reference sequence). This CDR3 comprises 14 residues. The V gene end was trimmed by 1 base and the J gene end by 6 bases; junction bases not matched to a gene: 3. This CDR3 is CASSQGTGIQPQHF. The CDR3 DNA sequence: TGTGCCAGCAGCCAAGGGACAGGCATTCAGCCCCAGCATTTT.

The DNA of the CDR3 is TGTGCCAGTAGTATATCTCGGGTTCTGCCGGGCTACACCTTC. Translating it yields CASSISRVLPGYTF. The chain employs TRBV19 and TRBJ1-2; D is unresolved. The CDR3 length is 14 residues. CDR1 and CDR2 from the germline V gene are LNHDA and SQIVND (reference sequence). Trimming cost V 2 bases and J 8 bases, with 15 bases left between them.

CDR3 in amino acids: CASSFRGANTEAFF. CDR3 nucleotides: TGTGCCAGCAGCTTCAGGGGAGCGAACACTGAAGCTTTCTTT. V gene TRBV7-2 combines with J gene TRBJ1-1, with D maybe TRBD1 (6 bases). V was cut by 3 bases and J by 1 base, with 9 bases left in between. This CDR3 has 14 residues. CDR1 is SGHTA and CDR2 is FQGNSA in the germline V gene.

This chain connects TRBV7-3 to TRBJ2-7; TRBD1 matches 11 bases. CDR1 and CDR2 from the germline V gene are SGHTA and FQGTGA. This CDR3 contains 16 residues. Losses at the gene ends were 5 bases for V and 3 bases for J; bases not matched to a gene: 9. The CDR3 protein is CASSPVGQGAIYEQYF. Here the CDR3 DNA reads TGTGCCAGCAGCCCCGTTGGACAGGGGGCAATCTACGAGCAGTACTTC.

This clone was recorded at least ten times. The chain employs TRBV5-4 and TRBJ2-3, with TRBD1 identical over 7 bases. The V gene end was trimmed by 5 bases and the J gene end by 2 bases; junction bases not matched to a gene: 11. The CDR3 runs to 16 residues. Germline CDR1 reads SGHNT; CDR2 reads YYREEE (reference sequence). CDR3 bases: TGTGCCAGCAGTTCCAAGAGACAGGGTATCACAGATACGCAGTATTTT. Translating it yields CASSSKRQGITDTQYF.

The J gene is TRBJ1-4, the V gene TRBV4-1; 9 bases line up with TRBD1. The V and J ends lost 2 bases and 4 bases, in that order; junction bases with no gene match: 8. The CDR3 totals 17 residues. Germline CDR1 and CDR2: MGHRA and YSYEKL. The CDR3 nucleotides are TGCGCCAGCAGCCAACTCCGGGACAGGGAGAATAATGAAAAACTGTTTTTT. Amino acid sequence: CASSQLRDRENNEKLFF.

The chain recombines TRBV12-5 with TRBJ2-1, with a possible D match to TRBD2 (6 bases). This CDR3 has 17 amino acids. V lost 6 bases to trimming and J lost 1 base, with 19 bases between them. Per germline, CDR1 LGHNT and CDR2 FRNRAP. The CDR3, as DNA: TGTGCTAGTGGGCAAGCGGGCCAACCAACTTCCTACAATGAGCAGTTCTTC. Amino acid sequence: CASGQAGQPTSYNEQFF. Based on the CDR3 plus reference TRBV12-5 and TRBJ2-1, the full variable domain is DARVTQTPRHKVTEMGQEVTMRCQPILGHNTVFWYRQTMMQGLELLAYFRNRAPLDDSGMPKDRFSAEMPDATLATLKIQPSEPRDSAVYFCASGQAGQPTSYNEQFFGPGTRLTVL.

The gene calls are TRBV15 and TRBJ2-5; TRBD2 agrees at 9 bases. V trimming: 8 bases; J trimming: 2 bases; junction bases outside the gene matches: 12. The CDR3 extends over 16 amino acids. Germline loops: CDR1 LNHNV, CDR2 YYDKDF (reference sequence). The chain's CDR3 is CATAGGGRGYQETQYF. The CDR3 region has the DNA TGTGCCACCGCGGGGGGCGGGAGGGGCTATCAAGAGACCCAGTACTTC.

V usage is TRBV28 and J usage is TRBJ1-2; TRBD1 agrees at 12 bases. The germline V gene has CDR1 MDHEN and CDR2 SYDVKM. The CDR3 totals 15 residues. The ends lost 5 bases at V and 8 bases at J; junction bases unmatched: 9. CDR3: CASSPPGQGAGGYTF. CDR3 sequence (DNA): TGTGCCAGCAGTCCACCGGGACAGGGGGCGGGCGGCTACACCTTC.

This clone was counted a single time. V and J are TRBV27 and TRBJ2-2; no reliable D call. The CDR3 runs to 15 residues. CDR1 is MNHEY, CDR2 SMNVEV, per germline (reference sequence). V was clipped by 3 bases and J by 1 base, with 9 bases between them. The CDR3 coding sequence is TGTGCCAGCAGTTTCCAGCCAGGGAACACCGGGGAGCTGTTTTTT. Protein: CASSFQPGNTGELFF.

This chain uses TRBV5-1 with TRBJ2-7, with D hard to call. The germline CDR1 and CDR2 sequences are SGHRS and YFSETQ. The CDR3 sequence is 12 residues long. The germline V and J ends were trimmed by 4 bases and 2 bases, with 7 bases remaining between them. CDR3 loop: CASSAGTYEQYF. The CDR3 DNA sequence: TGCGCCAGCAGCGCCGGTACCTACGAGCAGTACTTC. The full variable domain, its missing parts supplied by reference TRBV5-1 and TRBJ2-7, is KAGVTQTPRYLIKTRGQQVTLSCSPISGHRSVSWYQQTPGQGLQFLFEYFSETQRNKGNFPGRFSGRQFSNSRSEMNVSTLELGDSALYLCASSAGTYEQYFGPGTRLTVT.

The CDR3 nucleotides read TGTGCCAGCAGCTTAGAAACTAGCGGACGGGAGACCCAGTACTTC. Translating gives CASSLETSGRETQYF. The chain employs TRBV11-3 and TRBJ2-5; TRBD2 matches at 8 bases. CDR3 size: 15 residues. Germline V gene data show CDR1 as SGHNT and CDR2 as YENEEA. V was clipped by 0 bases and J by 5 bases; unmatched bases: 5. Combining the CDR3 with reference TRBV11-3 and TRBJ2-5 gives the whole variable domain EAGVVQSPRYKIIEKKQPVAFWCNPISGHNTLYWYLQNLGQGPELLIRYENEEAVDDSQLPKDRFSAERLKGVDSTLKIQPAELGDSAVYLCASSLETSGRETQYFGPGTRLLVL.

CDR3 bases: TGTGCCAGCAGTGAATTCAACCCCGGGACTGCCGGATACAATGAGCAGTTCTTC. Amino acid sequence: CASSEFNPGTAGYNEQFF. This chain joins TRBV25-1 and TRBJ2-1; D might be TRBD2 (6 bases). The CDR3 runs to 18 residues. Per germline, CDR1 MGHDK and CDR2 SYGVNS. The V gene lost 1 base and the J gene lost 4 bases, with 20 bases spanning the gap.

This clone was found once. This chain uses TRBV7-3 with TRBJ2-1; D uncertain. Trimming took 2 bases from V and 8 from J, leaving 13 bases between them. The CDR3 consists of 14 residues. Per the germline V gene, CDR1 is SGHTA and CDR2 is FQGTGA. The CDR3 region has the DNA TGTGCCAGCAGCTTACTAGTCTCACGAGATGAGCAGTTCTTC. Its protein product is CASSLLVSRDEQFF.

The CDR3 spells CASSPDSSTSYEQYF. The DNA for the CDR3 is TGCGCCAGCAGCCCTGACTCCTCTACCTCCTACGAGCAGTACTTC. The rearrangement links TRBV5-1 to TRBJ2-7; D remains unclear. CDR1 and CDR2 (germline): SGHRS, YFSETQ. V lost 4 bases to trimming and J lost 0 bases, with 14 bases between them. This CDR3 region has 15 residues.

The CDR3 nucleotides read TGTGCCAGCAGGTTACAGGATCTTAGCAATCAGCCCCAGCATTTT. It is translated as CASRLQDLSNQPQHF. The J gene is TRBJ1-5, the V gene TRBV5-5; TRBD1 might be the D (5 bases). Germline CDR1 is SGHKS and CDR2 is YYEKEE (reference sequence). This CDR3 contains 15 residues. The V end lost 5 bases, the J end lost 0 bases, and 12 bases lay between the germline ends.

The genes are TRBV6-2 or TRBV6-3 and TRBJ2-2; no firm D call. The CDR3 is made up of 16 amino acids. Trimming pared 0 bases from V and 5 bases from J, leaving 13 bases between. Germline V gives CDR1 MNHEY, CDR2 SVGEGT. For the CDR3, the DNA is TGTGCCAGCAGTTACTCGAGGAGAGCGCAAACCGGGGAGCTGTTTTTT. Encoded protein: CASSYSRRAQTGELFF.

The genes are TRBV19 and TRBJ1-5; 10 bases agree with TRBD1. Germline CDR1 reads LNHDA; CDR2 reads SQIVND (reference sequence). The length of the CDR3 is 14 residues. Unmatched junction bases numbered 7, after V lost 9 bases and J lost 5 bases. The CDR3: CASPKTGGYQPQHF. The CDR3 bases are TGTGCCAGCCCGAAGACAGGGGGCTATCAGCCCCAGCATTTT.

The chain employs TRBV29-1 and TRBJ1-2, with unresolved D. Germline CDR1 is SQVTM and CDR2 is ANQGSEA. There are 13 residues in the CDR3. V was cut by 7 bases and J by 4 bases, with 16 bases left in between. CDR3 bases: TGCAGCGCGGATACAACAGAAAGCTATGGCTACACCTTC. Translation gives CSADTTESYGYTF. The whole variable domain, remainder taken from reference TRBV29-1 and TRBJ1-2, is SAVISQKPSRDICQRGTSLTIQCQVDSQVTMMFWYRQQPGQSLTLIATANQGSEATYESGFVIDKFPISRPNLTFSTLTVSNMSPEDSSIYLCSADTTESYGYTFGSGTRLTVV.

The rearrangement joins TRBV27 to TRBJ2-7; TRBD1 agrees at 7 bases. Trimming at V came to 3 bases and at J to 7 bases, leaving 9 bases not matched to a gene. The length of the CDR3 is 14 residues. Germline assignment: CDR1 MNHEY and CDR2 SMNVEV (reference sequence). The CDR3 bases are TGTGCCAGCAGTTTCCTCGACAGGGCAGGAGAGCAGTACTTC. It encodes CASSFLDRAGEQYF.

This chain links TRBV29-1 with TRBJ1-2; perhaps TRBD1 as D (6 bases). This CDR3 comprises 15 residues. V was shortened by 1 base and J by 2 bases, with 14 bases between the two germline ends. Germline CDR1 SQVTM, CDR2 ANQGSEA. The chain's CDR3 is CSVEGAGGANYGYTF. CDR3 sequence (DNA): TGCAGCGTTGAAGGCGCCGGGGGGGCCAACTATGGCTACACCTTC.

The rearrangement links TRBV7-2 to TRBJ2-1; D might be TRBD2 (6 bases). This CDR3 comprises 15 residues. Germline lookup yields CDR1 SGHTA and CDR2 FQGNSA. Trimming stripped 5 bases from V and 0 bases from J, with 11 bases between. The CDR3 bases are TGTGCCAGCAGCGAGATAGCGGACTCCTACAATGAGCAGTTCTTC. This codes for CASSEIADSYNEQFF. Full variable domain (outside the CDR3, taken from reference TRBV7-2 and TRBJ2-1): GAGVSQSPSNKVTEKGKDVELRCDPISGHTALYWYRQSLGQGLEFLIYFQGNSAPDKSGLPSDRFSAERTGGSVSTLTIQRTQQEDSAVYLCASSEIADSYNEQFFGPGTRLTVL.

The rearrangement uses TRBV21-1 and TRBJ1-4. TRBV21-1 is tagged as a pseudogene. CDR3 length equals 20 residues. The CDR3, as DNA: TGTGCCAGCAGCAAAAGACAAAACAGCCCCCATAGCGCAACTAATGAAAAACTGTTTTTT. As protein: CASSKRQNSPHSATNEKLFF.

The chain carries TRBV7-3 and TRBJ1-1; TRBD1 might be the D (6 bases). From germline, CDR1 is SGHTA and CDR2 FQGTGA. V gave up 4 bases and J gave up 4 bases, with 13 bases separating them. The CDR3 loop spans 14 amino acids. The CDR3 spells CASSSGYRATEAFF. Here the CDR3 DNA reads TGTGCCAGCAGCTCGGGGTACAGGGCCACTGAAGCTTTCTTT. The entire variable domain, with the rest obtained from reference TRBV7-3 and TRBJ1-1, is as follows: GAGVSQTPSNKVTEKGKYVELRCDPISGHTALYWYRQSLGQGPEFLIYFQGTGAADDSGLPNDRFFAVRPEGSVSTLKIQRTERGDSAVYLCASSSGYRATEAFFGQGTRLTVV.